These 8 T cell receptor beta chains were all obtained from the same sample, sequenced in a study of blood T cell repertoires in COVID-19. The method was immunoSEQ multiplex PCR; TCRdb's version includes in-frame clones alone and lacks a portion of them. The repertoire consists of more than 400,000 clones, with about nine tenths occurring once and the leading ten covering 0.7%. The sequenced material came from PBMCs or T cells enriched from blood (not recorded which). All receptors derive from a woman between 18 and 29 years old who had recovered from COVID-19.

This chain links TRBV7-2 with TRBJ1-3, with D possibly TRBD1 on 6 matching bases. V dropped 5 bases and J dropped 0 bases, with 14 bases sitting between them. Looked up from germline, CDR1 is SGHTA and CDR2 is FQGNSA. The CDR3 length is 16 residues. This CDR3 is CASSPSRGHSGNTIYF. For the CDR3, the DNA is TGTGCCAGCAGCCCCTCGCGGGGGCACTCTGGAAACACCATATATTTT.

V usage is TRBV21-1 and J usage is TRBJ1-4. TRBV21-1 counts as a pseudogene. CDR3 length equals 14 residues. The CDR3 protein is CASSPRDWRGKLFF. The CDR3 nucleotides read TGTGCCAGCAGCCCCCGGGACTGGAGGGGAAAACTGTTTTTT.

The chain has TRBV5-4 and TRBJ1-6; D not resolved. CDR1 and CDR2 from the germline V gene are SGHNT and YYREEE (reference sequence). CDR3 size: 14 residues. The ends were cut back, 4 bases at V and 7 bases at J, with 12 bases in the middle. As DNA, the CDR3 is TGTGCCAGCAGCCTAGAATCGAGCAATTCACCCCTCCACTTT. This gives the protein CASSLESSNSPLHF.

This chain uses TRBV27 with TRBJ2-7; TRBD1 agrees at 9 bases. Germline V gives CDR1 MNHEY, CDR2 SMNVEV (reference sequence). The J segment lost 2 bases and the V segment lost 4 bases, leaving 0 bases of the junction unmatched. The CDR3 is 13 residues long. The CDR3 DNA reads TGTGCCAGCAGTTACAGGGGGCCCTACGAGCAGTACTTC. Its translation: CASSYRGPYEQYF.

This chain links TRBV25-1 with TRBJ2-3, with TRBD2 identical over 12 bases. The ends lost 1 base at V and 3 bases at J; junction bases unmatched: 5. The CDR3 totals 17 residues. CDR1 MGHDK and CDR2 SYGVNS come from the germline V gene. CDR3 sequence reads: CASSEFGTSGQTDTQYF. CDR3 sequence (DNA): TGTGCCAGCAGTGAATTCGGGACTAGCGGGCAAACAGATACGCAGTATTTT.

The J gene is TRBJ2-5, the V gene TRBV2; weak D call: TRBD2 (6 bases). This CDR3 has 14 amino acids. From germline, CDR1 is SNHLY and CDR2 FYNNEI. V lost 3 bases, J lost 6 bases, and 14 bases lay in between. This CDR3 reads CASSDWAGGKTQYF. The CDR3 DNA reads TGTGCCAGCAGTGACTGGGCTGGAGGGAAGACCCAGTACTTC. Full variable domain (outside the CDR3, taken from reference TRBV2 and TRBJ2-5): EPEVTQTPSHQVTQMGQEVILRCVPISNHLYFYWYRQILGQKVEFLVSFYNNEISEKSEIFDDQFSVERPDGSNFTLKIRSTKLEDSAMYFCASSDWAGGKTQYFGPGTRLLVL.

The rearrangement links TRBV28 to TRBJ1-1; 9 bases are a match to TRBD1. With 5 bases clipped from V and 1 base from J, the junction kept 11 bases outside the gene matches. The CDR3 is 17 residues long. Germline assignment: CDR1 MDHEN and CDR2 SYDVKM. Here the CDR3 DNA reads TGTGCCAGCAGTCGCCTGACAGGGGGGCTCACGAACACTGAAGCTTTCTTT. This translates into CASSRLTGGLTNTEAFF.

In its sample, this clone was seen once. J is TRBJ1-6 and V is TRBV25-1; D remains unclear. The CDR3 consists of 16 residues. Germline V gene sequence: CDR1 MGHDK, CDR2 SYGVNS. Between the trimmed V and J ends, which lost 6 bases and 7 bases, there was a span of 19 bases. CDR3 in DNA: TGTGCCAGCAGCCCACGAGGGTCTGGGAGGAATTCACCCCTCCACTTT. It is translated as CASSPRGSGRNSPLHF.